The 19 T cell receptor beta chains reported below all come from one sample, sequenced in a study of blood T cell repertoires in COVID-19. Repertoires were generated with immunoSEQ multiplex PCR, while TCRdb's copy carries only in-frame clones and drops some. The table shows about 50,000 clones, with approximately 85% occurring only once. The sequenced sample was peripheral blood. Receptors were obtained from a man aged 55 to 70 with acute or convalescent COVID-19.

The rearrangement joins TRBV5-1 to TRBJ1-1, with 9 nucleotides matching TRBD1. V shed 3 bases, J shed 3 bases, and the junction held 6 bases outside the gene matches. The CDR3 spans 15 residues. Germline loops: CDR1 SGHRS, CDR2 YFSETQ. The CDR3 coding sequence is TGCGCCAGCAGCTCGGGACAGGGAGGCTACACTGAAGCTTTCTTT. Amino acid sequence: CASSSGQGGYTEAFF. The full variable domain, completed using reference TRBV5-1 and TRBJ1-1, is KAGVTQTPRYLIKTRGQQVTLSCSPISGHRSVSWYQQTPGQGLQFLFEYFSETQRNKGNFPGRFSGRQFSNSRSEMNVSTLELGDSALYLCASSSGQGGYTEAFFGQGTRLTVV.

The V and J genes are TRBV6-5 and TRBJ1-2; D gene uncertain. The CDR3 runs to 12 residues. Trimming pared 6 bases from V and 6 bases from J, leaving 11 bases between. The germline V gene has CDR1 MNHEY and CDR2 SVGAGI. The CDR3 loop reads CASRAVEDGYTF. The CDR3 DNA follows: TGTGCCAGCAGAGCGGTAGAGGATGGCTACACCTTC.

This chain uses TRBV29-1 with TRBJ2-1; 7 bases align to TRBD2. Trimming cost V 1 base and J 3 bases; bases outside gene matches: 6. The CDR3 is 15 residues long. Germline loops: CDR1 SQVTM, CDR2 ANQGSEA. CDR3 sequence: CSVEGKAGIYNEQFF. Written as DNA, the CDR3 is TGCAGCGTTGAAGGGAAAGCGGGAATCTACAATGAGCAGTTCTTC.

This chain joins TRBV11-2 and TRBJ2-5, with 7 bases that match TRBD2. This CDR3 region has 14 residues. Germline V lookup: CDR1 SGHAT, CDR2 FQNNGV. With V trimmed by 5 bases and J by 0 bases, 3 bases remained unmatched. Here the CDR3 DNA reads TGTGCCAGCAGCCATACTAGCGACCAAGAGACCCAGTACTTC. Its translation: CASSHTSDQETQYF.

As regards this clone: At the DNA level, this CDR3 is encoded by other sequences in the same sample as well. The rearrangement uses TRBV6-5 and TRBJ1-1; D is perhaps TRBD1 (5 bases). This CDR3 region has 15 residues. Trimming left V 0 bases short and J 2 bases short, with 10 bases between. Per the germline V gene, CDR1 is MNHEY and CDR2 is SVGAGI. For the CDR3, the DNA is TGTGCCAGCAGTTACTCGGGCAGGGCCAACACTGAAGCTTTCTTT. Translation gives CASSYSGRANTEAFF.

V is TRBV2 and J is TRBJ1-3, with 8 bases aligning to TRBD1. CDR1 is SNHLY, CDR2 FYNNEI, per germline. J lost 3 bases, V lost 6 bases, and 7 bases had no gene match. The CDR3 contains 15 residues. For the CDR3, the DNA is TGTGCCAGCAGCGCGGACAGGGCTTATGGAAACACCATATATTTT. As protein: CASSADRAYGNTIYF.

As to this clone: Distinct nucleotide sequences in the sample also encode this CDR3. The chain is built from TRBV9 and TRBJ2-1; 11 positions match TRBD1. The CDR3 spans 15 residues. The trim removed 0 bases at V and 7 bases at J, leaving 3 bases unmatched. Germline V gene sequence: CDR1 SGDLS, CDR2 YYNGEE. The CDR3 DNA follows: TGTGCCAGCAGCGTAGGCGGGACAGGGGGAAATGAGCAGTTCTTC. It specifies CASSVGGTGGNEQFF.

The chain is built from TRBV6-2 or TRBV6-3 and TRBJ2-3; the match to TRBD2 covers 16 bases. CDR1 is MNHEY, CDR2 SVGEGT, per germline. The V and J ends lost 0 bases and 8 bases, in that order; junction bases with no gene match: 5. The CDR3 loop spans 17 amino acids. The CDR3 nucleotides read TGTGCCAGCAGTTACTCTGGGACTAGCGGGAGGGCAAGTACGCAGTATTTT. Its translation is CASSYSGTSGRASTQYF.

The CDR3 DNA is TGTGCCAGCAGCCACTCTTCGACAACCTACGAGCAGTACTTC. It translates to CASSHSSTTYEQYF. The chain is built from TRBV4-2 and TRBJ2-7; D remains unclear. V was pared by 3 bases and J by 2 bases, with 11 bases between. The CDR3 loop spans 14 amino acids. The germline V gene has CDR1 LGHNA and CDR2 YNFKEQ.

The rearrangement links TRBV28 to TRBJ2-7; no definite D call. The germline CDR1 and CDR2 sequences are MDHEN and SYDVKM. Between the trimmed V and J ends, which lost 3 bases and 7 bases, there was a span of 16 bases. CDR3 length equals 14 residues. The CDR3 protein is CASSFPAAPREQYF. The CDR3 nucleotides read TGTGCCAGCAGTTTCCCTGCAGCCCCGAGGGAGCAGTACTTC. Full variable domain (outside the CDR3, taken from reference TRBV28 and TRBJ2-7): DVKVTQSSRYLVKRTGEKVFLECVQDMDHENMFWYRQDPGLGLRLIYFSYDVKMKEKGDIPEGYSVSREKKERFSLILESASTNQTSMYLCASSFPAAPREQYFGPGTRLTVT.

The V call is TRBV4-2, the J call TRBJ1-3; D perhaps matches TRBD1 (6 bases). V lost 0 bases, J lost 0 bases, and 9 bases lay in between. The CDR3 runs 16 residues. The germline CDR1 and CDR2 sequences are LGHNA and YNFKEQ. The chain's CDR3 is CASSQEQGVSGNTIYF. The CDR3 DNA reads as TGTGCCAGCAGCCAAGAACAGGGCGTCTCTGGAAACACCATATATTTT.

The chain recombines TRBV5-6 with TRBJ1-3; 7 bases match TRBD1. The germline V gene encodes CDR1 SGHDT and CDR2 YYEEEE. The CDR3 runs to 15 residues. Trimming removed 6 bases from V and 0 bases from J; junction bases left unmatched: 6. The CDR3 DNA reads as TGTGCCAGCACCCAGACAGGGAACTCTGGAAACACCATATATTTT. It specifies CASTQTGNSGNTIYF.

The chain employs TRBV18 and TRBJ1-1; TRBD1 matches 10 bases. CDR1 and CDR2 from the germline V gene are KGHSH and LQKENI. The CDR3 is 14 residues long. The V segment lost 2 bases and the J segment 6 bases; nucleotides outside the gene matches: 3. The CDR3 DNA sequence: TGTGCCAGCTCACCAGGACAGGGGGTAGCTGAAGCTTTCTTT. Translating gives CASSPGQGVAEAFF.

V gene TRBV3-1 (or the pseudogene TRBV3-2) combines with J gene TRBJ1-1, with D possibly matching TRBD1 (6 bases). This CDR3 has 15 amino acids. Deletions cut 4 bases from V and 2 bases from J, with 14 bases between. The germline V gene has CDR1 LGHDT and CDR2 YNNKEL (reference sequence). CDR3 amino acids: CASSLYGRGNTEAFF. The DNA for the CDR3 is TGTGCCAGCAGCCTTTATGGCAGGGGTAACACTGAAGCTTTCTTT.

J is TRBJ2-7 and V is TRBV13; 7 bases match TRBD2. V lost 8 bases, J lost 6 bases, and 10 bases stayed unmatched. Germline V gene lookup returns CDR1 PRHDT and CDR2 FYEKMQ (reference sequence). This CDR3 has 13 residues. Here the CDR3 reads CASGGDGVTEQYF. The CDR3 DNA sequence: TGTGCCAGCGGGGGGGACGGGGTCACCGAGCAGTACTTC.

The genes are TRBV30 and TRBJ1-2; D gene ambiguous. V lost 4 bases, J lost 2 bases, and 11 bases lay in between. The CDR3 length is 13 residues. The germline V gene has CDR1 GTSNPN and CDR2 SVGIG (reference sequence). CDR3 DNA sequence: TGTGCCTGGACCCTAGAAAGGAACTATGGCTACACCTTC. Translation gives CAWTLERNYGYTF.

V is TRBV7-9 and J is TRBJ1-1; D gene uncertain. CDR3 length equals 12 residues. Germline V gene sequence: CDR1 SEHNR, CDR2 FQNEAQ (reference sequence). V was pared by 5 bases and J by 1 base, with 5 bases between. The CDR3 region has the DNA TGTGCCAGCAGCCATCCGAACACTGAAGCTTTCTTT. This translates into CASSHPNTEAFF.

This chain links TRBV5-4 with TRBJ2-7; 7 bases fit TRBD1. V was clipped by 5 bases and J by 4 bases; unmatched bases: 6. The CDR3 contains 13 residues. Germline CDR1 reads SGHNT; CDR2 reads YYREEE (reference sequence). The CDR3 nucleotides read TGTGCCAGCAGTCCCGGGACAGCTTACGAGCAGTACTTC. It translates to CASSPGTAYEQYF.

The chain joins TRBV5-4 to TRBJ2-7; 7 bases are shared with TRBD2. CDR3 length: 12 residues. The junction had 4 bases not matched to a gene; V was cut back by 0 bases and J by 10 bases. The germline gives CDR1 SGHNT, CDR2 YYREEE (reference sequence). This CDR3 is CASSLGGAGQYF. The CDR3, as DNA: TGTGCCAGCAGCTTGGGTGGAGCGGGACAGTACTTC. The whole variable domain, remainder taken from reference TRBV5-4 and TRBJ2-7, is ETGVTQSPTHLIKTRGQQVTLRCSSQSGHNTVSWYQQALGQGPQFIFQYYREEENGRGNFPPRFSGLQFPNYSSELNVNALELDDSALYLCASSLGGAGQYFGPGTRLTVT.